This is a list of T cell receptor beta chains from one sample in a study of T cells in Graves' hyperthyroidism and ophthalmopathy. TCRdb recomputed calls from the multiplex PCR reads with MiXCR, one row per CDR3 protein. The table includes approximately 320,000 distinct CDR3 sequences, roughly 17% detected once. Input material: blood. The receptor set was obtained from a man younger than 45 with Graves' hyperthyroidism. The CDR3 runs from the conserved cysteine through the conserved F or W. Each record gives: V gene, J gene, D gene, clone size, CDR3 protein, CDR3 DNA. A D gene is named only where the DNA matches it firmly. Rows may omit the clone size; those that give it use once, few, many or a size class.

v_call: TRBV28; j_call: TRBJ2-7; d_call: .; clone_size: many; cdr3_aa: CATRGSRYEQYF; cdr3_nt: TGTGCCACCAGGGGATCCAGGTACGAGCAGTACTTC
v_call: TRBV5-1; j_call: TRBJ2-3; d_call: .; clone_size: many; cdr3_aa: CASSLEPGASTDTQYF; cdr3_nt: TGCGCCAGCAGCTTGGAACCGGGAGCTAGCACAGATACGCAGTATTTT
v_call: TRBV3-1; j_call: TRBJ2-1; d_call: .; clone_size: many; cdr3_aa: CASRSDGSNEQFF; cdr3_nt: TGTGCCAGCAGGTCAGACGGGTCCAATGAGCAGTTCTTC
v_call: TRBV27; j_call: TRBJ2-7; d_call: .; clone_size: many; cdr3_aa: CASSNAGTTSYEQYF; cdr3_nt: TGTGCCAGCAGCAACGCCGGGACAACTTCCTACGAGCAGTACTTC
v_call: TRBV5-1; j_call: TRBJ2-7; d_call: .; clone_size: many; cdr3_aa: CASSLDRGTYEQYF; cdr3_nt: TGCGCCAGCAGCTTGGATAGGGGGACCTACGAGCAGTACTTC
v_call: TRBV20-1; j_call: TRBJ2-7; d_call: TRBD2; clone_size: many; cdr3_aa: CSASPGLVEKKQYF; cdr3_nt: TGCAGTGCTTCCCCGGGACTAGTGGAAAAAAAGCAGTACTTC
v_call: TRBV7-9; j_call: TRBJ2-1; d_call: TRBD2; clone_size: .; cdr3_aa: CASTQAGVNEQFF; cdr3_nt: TGTGCCAGCACCCAAGCGGGAGTCAATGAGCAGTTCTTC
v_call: TRBV7-2; j_call: TRBJ1-4; d_call: TRBD1; clone_size: few; cdr3_aa: CASSLPPTGKLFF; cdr3_nt: TGTGCCAGCAGCCTACCTCCGACAGGGAAACTGTTTTTT
v_call: TRBV20-1; j_call: TRBJ2-3; d_call: TRBD2; clone_size: many; cdr3_aa: CSARDVGRDYPPDTQYF; cdr3_nt: TGCAGTGCTAGAGATGTAGGGCGGGACTACCCTCCAGATACGCAGTATTTT
v_call: TRBV20-1; j_call: TRBJ2-7; d_call: .; clone_size: few; cdr3_aa: CSAREDVSYEQYF; cdr3_nt: TGCAGTGCTAGAGAAGATGTATCCTACGAGCAGTACTTC
v_call: TRBV7-2; j_call: TRBJ1-1; d_call: TRBD1; clone_size: many; cdr3_aa: CASSLMGTGGASNTEAFF; cdr3_nt: TGTGCCAGCAGTTTAATGGGGACAGGGGGTGCTTCGAACACTGAAGCTTTCTTT
v_call: TRBV19; j_call: TRBJ2-3; d_call: .; clone_size: .; cdr3_aa: CASGRKSTDTQYF; cdr3_nt: TGTGCCAGTGGACGGAAAAGCACAGATACGCAGTATTTT
v_call: TRBV6-2/TRBV6-3; j_call: TRBJ2-1; d_call: .; clone_size: .; cdr3_aa: CATKTGYNEQFF; cdr3_nt: TGTGCCACTAAGACAGGTTACAATGAGCAGTTCTTC
v_call: TRBV29-1; j_call: TRBJ1-1; d_call: .; clone_size: many; cdr3_aa: CSVPGSRNTEAFF; cdr3_nt: TGCAGCGTCCCGGGCTCCCGTAACACTGAAGCTTTCTTT
v_call: TRBV28; j_call: TRBJ1-2; d_call: .; clone_size: many; cdr3_aa: CASSFETVSGYGYTF; cdr3_nt: TGTGCCAGCAGTTTCGAGACAGTTAGCGGCTATGGCTACACCTTC
v_call: TRBV12-3/TRBV12-4; j_call: TRBJ1-1; d_call: .; clone_size: .; cdr3_aa: CASSLGGVTEALF; cdr3_nt: TGTGCCAGCAGTCTAGGGGGGGTTACTGAAGCTCTCTTT
v_call: TRBV10-3; j_call: TRBJ2-1; d_call: TRBD2; clone_size: few; cdr3_aa: CATEGLAPYEQFF; cdr3_nt: TGTGCCACGGAGGGACTAGCGCCTTACGAGCAGTTCTTC
v_call: TRBV3-1; j_call: TRBJ2-1; d_call: .; clone_size: many; cdr3_aa: CASSRVGERGEQFF; cdr3_nt: TGTGCCAGCAGCCGAGTGGGGGAGAGGGGTGAGCAGTTCTTC
v_call: TRBV12-3/TRBV12-4; j_call: TRBJ2-1; d_call: TRBD1; clone_size: many; cdr3_aa: CASSRPGQGPFGQFF; cdr3_nt: TGTGCCAGCAGCAGACCGGGACAGGGACCTTTCGGGCAGTTCTTC
v_call: TRBV6-1; j_call: TRBJ2-4; d_call: TRBD1; clone_size: .; cdr3_aa: CASSESGTVKNIQYF; cdr3_nt: TGTGCCAGCAGTGAATCCGGGACAGTTAAAAACATTCAGTACTTC
v_call: TRBV3-1; j_call: TRBJ1-1; d_call: TRBD1; clone_size: many; cdr3_aa: CASSLRQGGEAFF; cdr3_nt: TGTGCCAGCAGCCTCCGACAGGGCGGTGAAGCTTTCTTT
v_call: TRBV3-1; j_call: TRBJ2-3; d_call: TRBD1; clone_size: many; cdr3_aa: CASSEGQGAGDTQYF; cdr3_nt: TGTGCCAGCAGCGAGGGACAGGGGGCAGGAGATACGCAGTATTTT
v_call: TRBV2; j_call: TRBJ1-5; d_call: TRBD1; clone_size: many; cdr3_aa: CASRTTGGEQPQHF; cdr3_nt: TGTGCCAGCAGGACGACAGGGGGCGAACAGCCCCAGCATTTT
v_call: TRBV28; j_call: TRBJ2-2; d_call: .; clone_size: .; cdr3_aa: CASSFQRGGELFF; cdr3_nt: TGTGCCAGCAGTTTTCAACGAGGCGGGGAGCTGTTTTTT
v_call: TRBV5-1; j_call: TRBJ1-4; d_call: .; clone_size: .; cdr3_aa: CASSLRLATNEKLFF; cdr3_nt: TGCGCCAGCAGCTTGCGTCTTGCAACTAATGAAAAACTGTTTTTT
v_call: TRBV29-1; j_call: TRBJ1-2; d_call: .; clone_size: few; cdr3_aa: CSVGGERTNYGYTF; cdr3_nt: TGCAGCGTTGGGGGGGAGAGGACTAACTATGGCTACACCTTC
v_call: TRBV27; j_call: TRBJ2-2; d_call: TRBD2; clone_size: many; cdr3_aa: CASSRGGQGYTGELFF; cdr3_nt: TGTGCCAGCAGCCGGGGGGGGCAGGGTTACACCGGGGAGCTGTTTTTT
v_call: TRBV30; j_call: TRBJ1-1; d_call: .; clone_size: many; cdr3_aa: CAWSVGLDTTEAFF; cdr3_nt: TGTGCCTGGAGTGTAGGACTGGATACTACTGAAGCTTTCTTT
v_call: TRBV20-1; j_call: TRBJ2-1; d_call: .; clone_size: .; cdr3_aa: CSVFPTSGSFGDEQFF; cdr3_nt: TGCAGTGTTTTTCCCACTTCCGGGAGTTTCGGTGATGAGCAGTTCTTC
v_call: TRBV20-1; j_call: TRBJ1-2; d_call: .; clone_size: many; cdr3_aa: CSAPGGYGYTF; cdr3_nt: TGCAGTGCGCCGGGGGGCTATGGCTACACCTTC
v_call: TRBV27; j_call: TRBJ1-1; d_call: .; clone_size: many; cdr3_aa: CASSFGIGQNTEAFF; cdr3_nt: TGTGCCAGCAGTTTTGGGATCGGCCAGAACACTGAAGCTTTCTTT
v_call: TRBV4-3; j_call: TRBJ2-1; d_call: TRBD2; clone_size: .; cdr3_aa: CASSQQTSGRWNEQFF; cdr3_nt: TGCGCCAGCAGCCAACAGACTAGCGGGAGGTGGAATGAGCAGTTCTTC
v_call: TRBV12-5; j_call: TRBJ2-7; d_call: TRBD2; clone_size: many; cdr3_aa: CASGLYPGGGTPYEQYF; cdr3_nt: TGTGCTAGTGGTTTGTACCCTGGGGGGGGTACACCCTACGAGCAGTACTTC
v_call: TRBV10-3; j_call: TRBJ1-1; d_call: .; clone_size: .; cdr3_aa: CAISESGGTKAFF; cdr3_nt: TGTGCCATCAGTGAGTCTGGCGGTACTAAAGCTTTCTTT
v_call: TRBV3-1; j_call: TRBJ2-1; d_call: .; clone_size: few; cdr3_aa: CASSQGSVYNEQFF; cdr3_nt: TGTGCCAGCAGCCAAGGCTCTGTCTACAATGAGCAGTTCTTC
v_call: TRBV19; j_call: TRBJ1-5; d_call: .; clone_size: .; cdr3_aa: CASSIDQKWGQPQHF; cdr3_nt: TGTGCCAGTAGTATAGATCAAAAATGGGGTCAGCCCCAGCATTTT
v_call: TRBV29-1; j_call: TRBJ2-7; d_call: TRBD2; clone_size: many; cdr3_aa: CSVAKRTSGSYEQYF; cdr3_nt: TGCAGCGTTGCAAAACGCACTAGCGGGAGCTACGAGCAGTACTTC
v_call: TRBV7-6; j_call: TRBJ1-1; d_call: .; clone_size: few; cdr3_aa: CASSPTIYFTEAFF; cdr3_nt: TGTGCCAGCAGCCCGACCATTTACTTCACTGAAGCTTTCTTT
v_call: TRBV30; j_call: TRBJ2-1; d_call: .; clone_size: many; cdr3_aa: CAWSALGAIAPDNFNEQFF; cdr3_nt: TGTGCCTGGAGTGCTCTTGGGGCGATCGCCCCCGACAACTTCAATGAGCAGTTCTTC
v_call: TRBV4-1; j_call: TRBJ1-1; d_call: TRBD1; clone_size: .; cdr3_aa: CASSQDAVTGANTEAFF; cdr3_nt: TGCGCCAGCAGCCAAGATGCGGTGACAGGGGCGAACACTGAAGCTTTCTTT
v_call: TRBV3-1; j_call: TRBJ2-1; d_call: TRBD2; clone_size: many; cdr3_aa: CASSPRDYESDYNEQFF; cdr3_nt: TGTGCCAGCAGCCCACGGGACTACGAGTCCGATTACAATGAGCAGTTCTTC
v_call: TRBV20-1; j_call: TRBJ2-1; d_call: TRBD2; clone_size: many; cdr3_aa: CSARGTSGMHEQFF; cdr3_nt: TGCAGTGCTAGAGGGACTAGCGGGATGCATGAGCAGTTCTTC
v_call: TRBV11-3; j_call: TRBJ2-4; d_call: .; clone_size: many; cdr3_aa: CASSLADGENIQYF; cdr3_nt: TGTGCCAGCAGCTTAGCTGACGGAGAAAACATTCAGTACTTC
v_call: TRBV27; j_call: TRBJ1-5; d_call: TRBD1; clone_size: .; cdr3_aa: CASSLRRGGFYQPQHF; cdr3_nt: TGTGCCAGCAGCCTCCGCAGGGGGGGATTTTATCAGCCCCAGCATTTT
v_call: TRBV7-2; j_call: TRBJ1-3; d_call: TRBD1; clone_size: few; cdr3_aa: CASSLAYRGASGNTIYF; cdr3_nt: TGTGCCAGCAGCTTAGCTTACAGGGGGGCCTCTGGAAACACCATATATTTT
v_call: TRBV20-1; j_call: TRBJ2-7; d_call: TRBD2; clone_size: .; cdr3_aa: CSAGPSGRNYEQYF; cdr3_nt: TGCAGTGCTGGACCTAGCGGGAGAAACTACGAGCAGTACTTC
v_call: TRBV7-6; j_call: TRBJ2-1; d_call: .; clone_size: many; cdr3_aa: CASSLAGRHNEQFF; cdr3_nt: TGTGCCAGCAGCTTGGCGGGCCGTCACAATGAGCAGTTCTTC
v_call: TRBV7-9; j_call: TRBJ2-1; d_call: TRBD1; clone_size: .; cdr3_aa: CASSSYRGLGGSEFF; cdr3_nt: TGTGCCAGCAGCTCGTACAGGGGCCTTGGTGGATCGGAGTTCTTC
v_call: TRBV20-1; j_call: TRBJ2-5; d_call: TRBD2; clone_size: many; cdr3_aa: CSARDEGLAGYQETQYF; cdr3_nt: TGCAGTGCTAGAGATGAGGGACTAGCGGGGTACCAAGAGACCCAGTACTTC
v_call: TRBV2; j_call: TRBJ1-2; d_call: TRBD1; clone_size: many; cdr3_aa: CASRRGQGLGGYTF; cdr3_nt: TGTGCCAGCAGGCGGGGACAGGGTTTAGGAGGCTACACCTTC